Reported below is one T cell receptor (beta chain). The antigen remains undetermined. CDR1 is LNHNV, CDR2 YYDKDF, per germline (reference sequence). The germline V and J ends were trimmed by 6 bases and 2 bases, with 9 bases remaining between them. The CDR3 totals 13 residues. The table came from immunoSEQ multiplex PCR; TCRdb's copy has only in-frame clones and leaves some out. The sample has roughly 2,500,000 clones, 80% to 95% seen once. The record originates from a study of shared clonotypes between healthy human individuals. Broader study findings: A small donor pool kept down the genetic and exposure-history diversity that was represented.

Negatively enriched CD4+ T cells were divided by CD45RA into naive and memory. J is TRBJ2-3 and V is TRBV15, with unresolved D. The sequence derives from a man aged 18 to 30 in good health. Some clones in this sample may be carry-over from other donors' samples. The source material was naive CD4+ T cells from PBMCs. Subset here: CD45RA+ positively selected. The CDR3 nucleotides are TGTGCCACCAGTCACTCCGACACAGATACGCAGTATTTT. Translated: CATSHSDTDTQYF.